This T cell receptor (beta chain) was recovered during a study of blood T cell repertoires in COVID-19. Study in general: Whether acute or convalescent, the COVID-19 samples came from the United States, Italy and Spain.

In the authors' methods: Counts of nucleated cells, estimated from reference gene primer amplification, were obtained. Libraries were prepared by immunoSEQ multiplex PCR; TCRdb keeps only in-frame clonotypes and omits some of them. V and J calls and clone size come straight from that table; D and trimming were deduced from the DNA. The table shows a few hundred thousand clones, with more than 90% occurring only once. This clone was detected only a few times. Trimming at V came to 6 bases and at J to 9 bases, leaving 13 bases not matched to a gene. The CDR3 loop spans 15 amino acids. From germline, CDR1 is SNHLY and CDR2 FYNNEI.

Sequenced input: PBMCs or T cells enriched from blood (not recorded which). The genes are TRBV2 and TRBJ2-1, with TRBD2 matching over 8 bases. This sequence originates from a woman under 40 who had recovered from COVID-19. The CDR3 protein is CASSLPLREAGEQFF. DNA for the CDR3: TGTGCCAGCAGCCTCCCCTTGCGGGAGGCTGGTGAGCAGTTCTTC.